This TCR beta chain was profiled in a study of T cells in localized non-small cell lung cancer. Concerning this clone: Its antigen remains unknown.

Germline-derived CDR1 and CDR2 are MDHEN and SYDVKM. The CDR3 length is 13 residues. The V gene lost 5 bases and the J gene lost 4 bases, with 9 bases spanning the gap. Profiling relied on immunoSEQ multiplex PCR, and the TCRdb table lists in-frame clones only, not all of them. The table lists about 28,000 clones, approximately 90% of them singletons, with approximately 6.8% in the top ten. Points from the study as a whole: Sequencing was limited to one tumor region, leaving the possibility of heterogeneity open.

This TCR derives from a male donor aged 60 or over with stage I lung adenocarcinoma. The sample in question was peripheral blood, obtained before any cancer treatment. This chain links TRBV28 with TRBJ1-3; D ambiguous. The DNA for the CDR3 is TGTGCCAGCAGTCTCGCCCCGGGAAACACCATATATTTT. Translation gives CASSLAPGNTIYF.